Below, 25 T cell receptor beta chains from the same sample are listed, as sequenced in a study of blood T cell repertoires in COVID-19. Measured with immunoSEQ multiplex PCR; TCRdb has only the in-frame clones, and not every one. The data show under 400,000 clones, about nine tenths seen once. Input material: peripheral blood. The receptors were gathered from a woman in her thirties with COVID-19, enrolled during active disease.

The V and J genes are TRBV6-2 or TRBV6-3 and TRBJ1-4; possible D gene TRBD1, 5 bases. V lost 0 bases to trimming and J lost 8 bases, with 10 bases between them. Germline V gene lookup returns CDR1 MNHEY and CDR2 SVGEGT. CDR3 size: 14 residues. The CDR3 spells CASSYSAGSEKLFF. The CDR3 coding sequence is TGTGCCAGCAGTTACTCGGCAGGGTCGGAAAAACTGTTTTTT.

This clone was counted only a few times. V usage is TRBV2 and J usage is TRBJ1-2; 7 bases match TRBD1. Losses at the gene ends were 5 bases for V and 6 bases for J; bases not matched to a gene: 6. Germline CDR1 reads SNHLY; CDR2 reads FYNNEI. The CDR3 has 13 residues. The CDR3 DNA is TGTGCCAGCAGTTTGCAGGGGGGAGATGGCTACACCTTC. Its protein is CASSLQGGDGYTF.

In DNA form, the CDR3 reads TGTGCCAGCAGCTTATTATCTGGCGGCGTCGGTGAGCAGTTCTTC. This codes for CASSLLSGGVGEQFF. The V call is TRBV11-3, the J call TRBJ2-1, with D unresolved. CDR3 length: 15 residues. Germline V gives CDR1 SGHNT, CDR2 YENEEA. V was trimmed by 2 bases and J by 9 bases, leaving 17 bases between them.

The rearrangement links TRBV2 to TRBJ2-5, with D perhaps TRBD2 (6 bases). This CDR3 has 15 residues. The V gene's germline CDR1 is SNHLY and CDR2 FYNNEI. Trimming shortened V by 5 bases and J by 4 bases, and 17 bases separated the two germline ends. CDR3 region: CASSRDEHGGETQYF. CDR3 nucleotides: TGTGCCAGCAGTCGGGACGAACACGGGGGAGAGACCCAGTACTTC.

CDR3 nucleotide sequence: TGTGCCAGCGGGGGGGATACGCAGTATTTT. Its translation is CASGGDTQYF. The rearrangement uses TRBV9 and TRBJ2-3; D is perhaps TRBD2 (6 bases). V was shortened by 7 bases and J by 6 bases, with 6 bases between the two germline ends. This CDR3 comprises 10 residues. Germline lookup yields CDR1 SGDLS and CDR2 YYNGEE.

This chain uses TRBV18 with TRBJ1-4; D is unresolved. The length of the CDR3 is 11 residues. The germline V gene encodes CDR1 KGHSH and CDR2 LQKENI. V was cut by 5 bases and J by 7 bases, with 5 bases left in between. As DNA, the CDR3 is TGTGCCAGCTCAGTCGGTGAAAAACTGTTTTTT. Protein sequence: CASSVGEKLFF.

The chain uses TRBV3-1 (or the pseudogene TRBV3-2) and TRBJ1-2; perhaps TRBD1 as D (5 bases). The CDR3 is 15 residues long. Germline assignment: CDR1 LGHDT and CDR2 YNNKEL (reference sequence). Trimming left V 0 bases short and J 2 bases short, with 10 bases between. The CDR3 loop reads CASSQDSRANYGYTF. The CDR3 DNA is TGTGCCAGCAGCCAAGACAGCAGGGCCAACTATGGCTACACCTTC.

The V gene is TRBV7-8, the J gene TRBJ1-6; 7 nucleotides line up with TRBD1. Germline trimming cut 4 bases from V and 6 bases from J; bases unmatched to any gene: 15. CDR1 and CDR2 (germline): SGHVS, FQNEAQ. This CDR3 contains 18 residues. CDR3 sequence (DNA): TGTGCCAGCAGCTCGGAGGCTAGGGGGCGGTTTAGTAATTCACCCCTCCACTTT. Amino acid sequence: CASSSEARGRFSNSPLHF.

CDR3 nucleotide sequence: TGTGCCACCAGTGATTCGGACTCGTACAATGAGCAGTTCTTC. Protein: CATSDSDSYNEQFF. This chain connects TRBV24-1 to TRBJ2-1; possibly TRBD2 for D (5 bases). There are 14 residues in the CDR3. From germline, CDR1 is KGHDR and CDR2 SFDVKD. V was pared by 2 bases and J by 4 bases, with 8 bases between.

The rearrangement joins TRBV7-9 to TRBJ1-5; the match to TRBD1 covers 11 bases. V trimming: 10 bases; J trimming: 5 bases; junction bases outside the gene matches: 4. CDR1 SEHNR and CDR2 FQNEAQ come from the germline V gene (reference sequence). The CDR3 has 13 amino acids. The DNA for the CDR3 is TGTGCCACCGGACAGGGGGCAGATCAGCCCCAGCATTTT. Translated, it gives CATGQGADQPQHF.

The chain carries TRBV14 and TRBJ1-1; no firm D call. Germline CDR1 is SGHDN and CDR2 is FVKESK. Trimming cost V 0 bases and J 7 bases, with 9 bases left between them. The CDR3 extends over 13 amino acids. The CDR3 here is CASSQDLVGEAFF. The CDR3, as DNA: TGTGCCAGCAGCCAAGATTTGGTCGGTGAAGCTTTCTTT.

The J gene is TRBJ2-7, the V gene TRBV13, with D tentatively TRBD1 (6 bases). The V end lost 0 bases, the J end lost 1 base, and 10 bases lay between the germline ends. This CDR3 has 15 residues. From germline, CDR1 is PRHDT and CDR2 FYEKMQ (reference sequence). In DNA, the CDR3 is TGTGCCAGCAGCTTAGGGCAGGGGCCTTCCTACGAGCAGTACTTC. It yields the protein CASSLGQGPSYEQYF.

This sequence joins TRBV5-4 and TRBJ2-7, with a tentative D call TRBD2 (6 bases). V was trimmed by 4 bases and J by 0 bases, leaving 14 bases between them. The germline CDR1 and CDR2 sequences are SGHNT and YYREEE (reference sequence). The CDR3 has 15 amino acids. CDR3 DNA sequence: TGTGCCAGCAGCCCCCCCGGGGACTTCTCCTACGAGCAGTACTTC. Translation gives CASSPPGDFSYEQYF.

The V call is TRBV27, the J call TRBJ1-1, with TRBD1 as a possible D gene (6 bases). The V end was cut by 5 bases, the J end by 3 bases, with 10 bases between. This CDR3 is 13 amino acids long. Germline CDR1 reads MNHEY; CDR2 reads SMNVEV (reference sequence). The DNA for the CDR3 is TGTGCCAGCAGTATAGGGGGGGACACTGAAGCTTTCTTT. Its protein product is CASSIGGDTEAFF.

The V call is TRBV28, the J call TRBJ1-5, with a tentative D call TRBD1 (5 bases). Deletions cut 6 bases from V and 4 bases from J, with 16 bases between. Germline V gene lookup returns CDR1 MDHEN and CDR2 SYDVKM. The CDR3 is made up of 15 amino acids. The CDR3 sequence is CASRYPRGGNQPQHF. The CDR3 coding sequence is TGTGCCAGCAGGTACCCGCGGGGGGGAAATCAGCCCCAGCATTTT.

CDR3 region: CASSGTGGNTGELFF. In nucleotides, the CDR3 is TGTGCCAGCAGTGGGACAGGGGGTAACACCGGGGAGCTGTTTTTT. The chain is built from TRBV7-9 and TRBJ2-2; TRBD1 matches at 11 bases. The CDR3 consists of 15 residues. With 6 bases clipped from V and 2 bases from J, the junction kept 2 bases outside the gene matches. CDR1 SEHNR and CDR2 FQNEAQ come from the germline V gene (reference sequence).

The chain combines TRBV7-9 with TRBJ2-7; the D is unclear. The ends were cut back, 1 base at V and 3 bases at J, with 4 bases in the middle. Per the germline V gene, CDR1 is SEHNR and CDR2 is FQNEAQ (reference sequence). The CDR3 is 12 amino acids. The CDR3 nucleotides read TGTGCCAGCAGCTTAGTAGTCTACGAGCAGTACGTC. Protein: CASSLVVYEQYV.

The chain joins TRBV6-6 to TRBJ1-2; 9 bases are a match to TRBD1. This CDR3 is 14 amino acids long. The germline CDR1 and CDR2 sequences are MNHNY and SVGAGI (reference sequence). Unmatched junction bases numbered 11, after V lost 7 bases and J lost 8 bases. CDR3 sequence: CASKMAGTGNGYTF. The DNA for the CDR3 is TGTGCCAGCAAGATGGCCGGGACAGGGAACGGCTACACCTTC.

This clone has a count of ten or more. The chain links TRBV11-2 to TRBJ1-1; D may be TRBD1 (5 bases). Trimming removed 0 bases at V and 7 bases at J, with 9 bases between. Germline V lookup: CDR1 SGHAT, CDR2 FQNNGV. The CDR3 extends over 13 amino acids. The CDR3, as DNA: TGTGCCAGCAGCTTAGATGGAGGGGTTGAAGCTTTCTTT. This encodes CASSLDGGVEAFF.

The V and J genes are TRBV24-1 and TRBJ2-7; D is uncertain. Germline CDR1 is KGHDR and CDR2 is SFDVKD. Deletions cut 3 bases from V and 4 bases from J, with 9 bases between. The CDR3 is made up of 13 amino acids. CDR3 DNA: TGTGCCACCAGTGATACGGTCGAATACGAGCAGTACTTC. This sequence encodes CATSDTVEYEQYF.

The chain joins TRBV6-5 to TRBJ1-1, with 7 bases that match TRBD1. J gave up 5 bases and V 7 bases, and 7 bases lay outside the gene matches. The CDR3 contains 13 residues. Germline V gene sequence: CDR1 MNHEY, CDR2 SVGAGI. The CDR3 region is CASNRQGGTEAFF. The CDR3 DNA is TGTGCCAGCAATAGACAGGGTGGGACTGAAGCTTTCTTT.

The chain couples TRBV5-1 to TRBJ2-2; D is possibly TRBD1 (5 bases). V was trimmed by 1 base and J by 6 bases, leaving 16 bases between them. The length of the CDR3 is 16 residues. Germline V CDR1 and CDR2: SGHRS, YFSETQ. This CDR3 reads CASSLTWQGKAGELFF. CDR3 nucleotides: TGCGCCAGCAGCTTGACGTGGCAGGGAAAGGCCGGGGAGCTGTTTTTT.

This chain joins TRBV7-8 and TRBJ2-3; 7 bases fit TRBD2. The germline gives CDR1 SGHVS, CDR2 FQNEAQ. There are 16 residues in the CDR3. The V gene end was trimmed by 6 bases and the J gene end by 0 bases; junction bases not matched to a gene: 9. The DNA of the CDR3 is TGTGCCAGCAGTCCCCGGGGACTAACTAGCACAGATACGCAGTATTTT. Protein: CASSPRGLTSTDTQYF. The full variable domain, its missing parts supplied by reference TRBV7-8 and TRBJ2-3, is GAGVSQSPRYKVAKRGQDVALRCDPISGHVSLFWYQQALGQGPEFLTYFQNEAQLDKSGLPSDRFFAERPEGSVSTLKIQRTQQEDSAVYLCASSPRGLTSTDTQYFGPGTRLTVL.

The J gene is TRBJ1-3, the V gene TRBV19; no clear D gene. CDR3 length: 15 residues. Trimming left V 10 bases short and J 0 bases short, with 16 bases between. The germline CDR1 and CDR2 sequences are LNHDA and SQIVND (reference sequence). The CDR3 sequence: CATSLGPVSGNTIYF. CDR3 DNA: TGTGCCACCTCACTTGGGCCTGTCTCTGGAAACACCATATATTTT.

The chain couples TRBV11-3 to TRBJ1-2; 11 bases map to TRBD1. The CDR3 has 16 residues. CDR1 is SGHNT and CDR2 is YENEEA in the germline V gene. V lost 5 bases, J lost 3 bases, and 8 bases stayed unmatched. The chain's CDR3 is CASSTRTGGEYYGYTF. DNA of the CDR3: TGTGCCAGCAGCACCCGGACAGGGGGCGAATACTATGGCTACACCTTC.